This paragraph covers one T cell receptor beta chain sequence. Its cognate antigen is unknown. These data belong to a study of T cell responses to AZD1222 COVID-19 vaccine. Broader study findings: The peak T cell response came first, and repertoires were sampled only after it. CD4 TCRs associated with vaccination spanned spike, dominating at 160-218 and 743-854. Seropositive status at baseline applied to only five to seven AZD1222 recipients.

Trimming left V 1 base short and J 4 bases short, with 5 bases between. Germline V gene data show CDR1 as GTSNPN and CDR2 as SVGIG (reference sequence). The length of the CDR3 is 13 residues. Assay used: immunoSEQ multiplex PCR; TCRdb lists only in-frame clones, some missing. The sample comprises around 100,000 clones, roughly 89% of which are singletons, and around 7% rests with the top ten. V and J are TRBV30 and TRBJ2-6; D is undetermined. Sequences were derived from peripheral blood, sampled on day 0 of AZD1222 vaccination. The sequence derives from an adult in good health. The CDR3 nucleotides read TGTGCCTGGAGTGCGTGGGGGGCCAACGTCCTGACTTTC. It specifies CAWSAWGANVLTF.